These 3 T cell receptor beta chains came from one sample sequenced in a study of glioma-infiltrating T cells. The iRepertoire nested amplicon-rescue multiplex PCR amplified TCR alpha and beta CDR3s from RNA. MiXCR, applied by TCRdb to the multiplex PCR reads, yields one record per CDR3 protein. The data show 300,000 to 450,000 distinct CDR3 sequences, roughly two fifths seen once. Sequencing was performed on glioma tissue, nonneoplastic brain tissue, or PBMCs (not recorded which). These receptor sequences come from a human donor with low-grade glioma or glioblastoma, undergoing nonglioma brain surgery, or in good health (not recorded which).

The genes are TRBV19 and TRBJ1-1; D perhaps matches TRBD1 (5 bases). Germline V lookup: CDR1 LNHDA, CDR2 SQIVND (reference sequence). Trimming took 5 bases from V and 0 from J, leaving 16 bases between them. The CDR3 is 16 residues long. In nucleotides, the CDR3 is TGTGCCAGTAGTCCAGGGACCCAGGGTATGAACACTGAAGCTTTCTTT. Its protein product is CASSPGTQGMNTEAFF. Filled out from reference TRBV19 and TRBJ1-1, the complete variable domain reads DGGITQSPKYLFRKEGQNVTLSCEQNLNHDAMYWYRQDPGQGLRLIYYSQIVNDFQKGDIAEGYSVSREKKESFPLTVTSAQKNPTAFYLCASSPGTQGMNTEAFFGQGTRLTVV.

The chain is built from TRBV28 and TRBJ1-6; the D is unclear. Trimming pared 5 bases from V and 12 bases from J, leaving 20 bases between. Germline V CDR1 and CDR2: MDHEN, SYDVKM. There are 15 residues in the CDR3. This chain's CDR3 is CASSEGGMPFLPLHF. The CDR3 DNA reads as TGTGCCAGCAGTGAAGGAGGAATGCCTTTCTTACCCCTCCACTTT.

The gene calls are TRBV27 and TRBJ2-1; D gene ambiguous. Trimming removed 0 bases at V and 6 bases at J, with 12 bases between. The CDR3 has 15 residues. The germline gives CDR1 MNHEY, CDR2 SMNVEV (reference sequence). The CDR3 DNA reads TGTGCCAGCAGTTTATCGGGTGGCCCCTCCAATGAGCAGTTCTTC. Protein product: CASSLSGGPSNEQFF.